Each of the 20 T cell receptor beta chains below was sequenced from the same sample in a study of blood T cell repertoires in COVID-19. Libraries were prepared by immunoSEQ multiplex PCR; TCRdb keeps only in-frame clonotypes and omits some of them. The table shows 250,000 to 300,000 clones, with around 79% occurring only once. Source material: peripheral blood. Receptor source: a woman of 80 years or more with acute or convalescent COVID-19.

The rearrangement uses TRBV5-1 and TRBJ2-6; unclear D gene. V dropped 4 bases and J dropped 1 base, with 6 bases sitting between them. This CDR3 contains 14 residues. CDR1 and CDR2 from the germline V gene are SGHRS and YFSETQ. The CDR3 DNA reads TGCGCCAGCAGCACCACTTCTGGGGCCAACGTCCTGACTTTC. Translated, it gives CASSTTSGANVLTF.

The V gene is TRBV19, the J gene TRBJ1-5; the match to TRBD1 covers 7 bases. The V gene end was trimmed by 5 bases and the J gene end by 6 bases; junction bases not matched to a gene: 4. Germline loops: CDR1 LNHDA, CDR2 SQIVND (reference sequence). This CDR3 spans 13 amino acids. The CDR3 nucleotides read TGTGCCAGTAGTTTCGACAGGGTTCAGCCCCAGCATTTT. Translation gives CASSFDRVQPQHF.

The chain is built from TRBV10-1 and TRBJ2-2, with TRBD1 identical over 11 bases. There are 17 residues in the CDR3. After removal of 2 bases from V and 2 bases from J, the junction contained 4 bases not matched to a gene. Germline lookup yields CDR1 WNHNN and CDR2 SYGVQD (reference sequence). The CDR3 nucleotides read TGCGCCAGCAGTGAGGGGAGGACAGGGGGCAACACCGGGGAGCTGTTTTTT. This codes for CASSEGRTGGNTGELFF.

This clone was counted between two and nine times. The J gene is TRBJ2-3, the V gene TRBV7-9; 11 bases line up with TRBD2. The CDR3 loop spans 16 amino acids. Trimming took 5 bases from V and 2 from J; bases not matched to a gene: 6. CDR1 SEHNR and CDR2 FQNEAQ come from the germline V gene (reference sequence). In DNA, the CDR3 is TGTGCCAGCAGCCAAGGGACTAGCGGACTCACAGATACGCAGTATTTT. Amino acid sequence: CASSQGTSGLTDTQYF.

The chain joins TRBV3-1 (or the pseudogene TRBV3-2) to TRBJ2-2; a weak D match, TRBD2 (6 bases). Trimming took 0 bases from V and 5 from J, leaving 13 bases between them. The CDR3 contains 16 residues. Germline V gene lookup returns CDR1 LGHDT and CDR2 YNNKEL (reference sequence). CDR3 sequence reads: CASSQDRGTGTGELFF. CDR3 DNA sequence: TGTGCCAGCAGCCAAGATCGGGGGACGGGGACCGGGGAGCTGTTTTTT.

This chain uses TRBV30 with TRBJ2-7; 8 bases align to TRBD1. CDR1 GTSNPN and CDR2 SVGIG come from the germline V gene (reference sequence). The trim removed 3 bases at V and 0 bases at J, leaving 7 bases unmatched. CDR3 length equals 15 residues. The CDR3 coding sequence is TGTGCCTGGAGCATGATGACAGGGGCCTCCTACGAGCAGTACTTC. This gives the protein CAWSMMTGASYEQYF.

DNA of the CDR3: TGTGCCAGCAGCTTGGATGGGAGGTCCTACGAGCAGTACTTC. Encoded protein: CASSLDGRSYEQYF. The chain recombines TRBV5-5 with TRBJ2-7, with D maybe TRBD2 (6 bases). V gave up 0 bases and J gave up 1 base, with 8 bases separating them. The CDR3 is made up of 14 amino acids. Germline CDR1 SGHKS, CDR2 YYEKEE (reference sequence). The variable domain in full, with the rest retrieved from reference TRBV5-5 and TRBJ2-7, is DAGVTQSPTHLIKTRGQQVTLRCSPISGHKSVSWYQQVLGQGPQFIFQYYEKEERGRGNFPDRFSARQFPNYSSELNVNALLLGDSALYLCASSLDGRSYEQYFGPGTRLTVT.

The chain is built from TRBV9 and TRBJ2-2; TRBD1 agrees at 7 bases. CDR3 length equals 16 residues. The V and J ends lost 3 bases and 2 bases, in that order; junction bases with no gene match: 7. CDR1 is SGDLS and CDR2 is YYNGEE in the germline V gene. CDR3 nucleotides: TGTGCCAGCAGCGGACGACAGGGCCCCAACACCGGGGAGCTGTTTTTT. Protein: CASSGRQGPNTGELFF.

V is TRBV18 and J is TRBJ2-7; unclear D gene. The CDR3 is 15 amino acids. Trimming stripped 4 bases from V and 3 bases from J, with 16 bases between. Germline CDR1 is KGHSH and CDR2 is LQKENI. The CDR3, as DNA: TGTGCCAGCTCACTTCCCTACCCATACCACTACGAGCAGTACTTC. Protein sequence: CASSLPYPYHYEQYF.

The chain is built from TRBV19 and TRBJ2-5, with TRBD2 identical over 7 bases. The CDR3 extends over 16 amino acids. Looked up from germline, CDR1 is LNHDA and CDR2 is SQIVND (reference sequence). J lost 2 bases, V lost 3 bases, and 9 bases had no gene match. CDR3 DNA: TGTGCCAGTAGTATTGGAGCGGGGTTGGTTCAAGAGACCCAGTACTTC. Translation: CASSIGAGLVQETQYF.

Only one count was recorded for this clone. V usage is TRBV10-1 and J usage is TRBJ1-2; the D gene is possibly TRBD1 (5 bases). The V gene lost 0 bases and the J gene lost 8 bases, with 13 bases spanning the gap. This CDR3 spans 14 amino acids. Germline V CDR1 and CDR2: WNHNN, SYGVQD (reference sequence). CDR3 region: CASSESRQGRGYTF. The CDR3, as DNA: TGCGCCAGCAGTGAGTCCCGGCAGGGCCGGGGCTACACCTTC.

This clone was picked up one time. The gene calls are TRBV6-1 and TRBJ1-1, with 12 bases aligning to TRBD1. V trimming: 0 bases; J trimming: 5 bases; junction bases outside the gene matches: 1. CDR3 size: 15 residues. Germline V gives CDR1 MNHNS, CDR2 SASEGT. CDR3 in amino acids: CASSEAGQGATEAFF. The CDR3 DNA is TGTGCCAGCAGTGAAGCGGGACAGGGGGCAACTGAAGCTTTCTTT.

This clone appeared a single time. The gene calls are TRBV19 and TRBJ1-2, with 11 bases that match TRBD1. CDR1 and CDR2 (germline): LNHDA, SQIVND (reference sequence). Unmatched junction bases numbered 9, after V lost 5 bases and J lost 4 bases. The CDR3 sequence is 16 residues long. CDR3: CASSVTGTGGLYGYTF. The CDR3 DNA follows: TGTGCCAGTAGTGTGACCGGGACAGGGGGGCTCTATGGCTACACCTTC.

There are many counts of this clone. This chain joins TRBV5-1 and TRBJ2-6; 7 bases line up with TRBD1. J gave up 0 bases and V 4 bases, and 10 bases lay outside the gene matches. Germline CDR1 SGHRS, CDR2 YFSETQ. This CDR3 is built from 18 residues. In DNA, the CDR3 is TGCGCCAGCAGCCCGTGGGGGACAGTGAGCTCTGGGGCCAACGTCCTGACTTTC. It encodes CASSPWGTVSSGANVLTF.

The chain combines TRBV18 with TRBJ1-2; TRBD1 aligns across 8 bases. Germline V gene lookup returns CDR1 KGHSH and CDR2 LQKENI. J was trimmed by 6 bases and V by 4 bases; bases with no gene match: 4. The CDR3 length is 13 residues. The CDR3 coding sequence is TGTGCCAGCTCACTACAGGGGGAGAATGGCTACACCTTC. As protein: CASSLQGENGYTF.

The chain combines TRBV3-1 (or the pseudogene TRBV3-2) with TRBJ1-6; TRBD1 might be the D (6 bases). V was clipped by 7 bases and J by 4 bases, with 11 bases between them. The CDR3 length is 14 residues. In germline, CDR1 is LGHDT, CDR2 YNNKEL (reference sequence). CDR3 DNA: TGTGCCAGCAATGCACAGGGTTATAATTCACCCCTCCACTTT. Translated, it gives CASNAQGYNSPLHF.

Turning to this clone: At the DNA level, this CDR3 is encoded by other sequences in the same sample as well. The chain is built from TRBV19 and TRBJ2-3; 11 bases fit TRBD1. The V and J ends lost 5 bases and 2 bases, in that order; junction bases with no gene match: 3. The length of the CDR3 is 15 residues. Looked up from germline, CDR1 is LNHDA and CDR2 is SQIVND (reference sequence). The CDR3 protein is CASSRGQGDTDTQYF. Here the CDR3 DNA reads TGTGCCAGTAGTCGGGGACAGGGGGACACAGATACGCAGTATTTT.

The chain carries TRBV5-1 and TRBJ1-1, with 8 nucleotides matching TRBD1. The CDR3 has 14 residues. J lost 4 bases, V lost 1 base, and 3 bases had no gene match. Germline CDR1 reads SGHRS; CDR2 reads YFSETQ. The CDR3 here is CASSLQTGVTEAFF. The DNA for the CDR3 is TGCGCCAGCAGCTTGCAGACAGGGGTCACTGAAGCTTTCTTT. Combining the CDR3 with reference TRBV5-1 and TRBJ1-1 gives the whole variable domain KAGVTQTPRYLIKTRGQQVTLSCSPISGHRSVSWYQQTPGQGLQFLFEYFSETQRNKGNFPGRFSGRQFSNSRSEMNVSTLELGDSALYLCASSLQTGVTEAFFGQGTRLTVV.

The genes are TRBV10-3 and TRBJ1-3, with 7 bases aligning to TRBD1. Germline CDR1 is ENHRY and CDR2 is SYGVKD. Trimming cost V 10 bases and J 4 bases; bases outside gene matches: 13. The CDR3 runs to 15 residues. The CDR3 here is CASGPNRGQGNTIYF. The CDR3 bases are TGTGCCAGCGGACCCAACAGGGGTCAGGGAAACACCATATATTTT.

The rearrangement uses TRBV7-9 and TRBJ1-2; the D is unclear. The CDR3 has 12 amino acids. V was trimmed by 5 bases and J by 3 bases, leaving 7 bases between them. Germline values: CDR1 SEHNR, CDR2 FQNEAQ (reference sequence). The CDR3 is CASSPKHYGYTF. As DNA, the CDR3 is TGTGCCAGCAGCCCCAAGCACTATGGCTACACCTTC.